The 26 T cell receptor beta chains reported below all come from one sample, sequenced in a study of neurological immune-mediated disorders. TCRdb passed the 5' RACE reads through MiXCR, listing each CDR3 protein once. The data hold approximately 100,000 distinct CDR3 sequences, with 3.5% observed a single time. Sequencing input: PBMCs. These receptors originate from a woman between 18 and 29 years old with multiple sclerosis.

There are many counts of this clonotype. The chain employs TRBV4-2 and TRBJ2-3; D ambiguous. Germline assignment: CDR1 LGHNA and CDR2 YNFKEQ. CDR3 length: 14 residues. V was clipped by 0 bases and J by 4 bases, with 8 bases between them. The chain's CDR3 is CASSQDKGSDTQYF. The CDR3 DNA is TGTGCCAGCAGCCAAGATAAGGGATCAGATACGCAGTATTTT.

This clonotype came up many times. The chain links TRBV13 to TRBJ2-5; the match to TRBD2 covers 11 bases. The CDR3 is made up of 16 amino acids. Germline loops: CDR1 PRHDT, CDR2 FYEKMQ (reference sequence). With 2 bases clipped from V and 4 bases from J, the junction kept 6 bases outside the gene matches. The CDR3 nucleotides read TGTGCCAGCAGCTTATGGACTAGCGGGTCCGGAGAGACCCAGTACTTC. Residues: CASSLWTSGSGETQYF.

This clonotype was seen many times. V gene TRBV6-6 combines with J gene TRBJ1-6, with TRBD1 as a possible D gene (6 bases). Trimming removed 4 bases at V and 10 bases at J, with 11 bases between. CDR3 length equals 13 residues. Germline V gives CDR1 MNHNY, CDR2 SVGAGI (reference sequence). CDR3 sequence: CASSSSGESPLHF. As DNA, the CDR3 is TGTGCCAGCAGTTCCTCAGGGGAGTCACCCCTCCACTTT.

This chain joins TRBV11-2 and TRBJ2-1; possible D gene TRBD1, 5 bases. V was shortened by 2 bases and J by 2 bases, with 16 bases between the two germline ends. CDR3 size: 17 residues. Germline V gene data show CDR1 as SGHAT and CDR2 as FQNNGV. CDR3 region: CASSLRTILTAYNEQFF. DNA for the CDR3: TGTGCCAGCAGCTTAAGGACAATTCTCACCGCCTACAATGAGCAGTTCTTC.

The chain joins TRBV7-2 to TRBJ1-1; TRBD1 is a possible D gene (6 bases). The CDR3 has 14 amino acids. Germline CDR1 is SGHTA and CDR2 is FQGNSA. Trimming shortened V by 7 bases and J by 1 base, and 13 bases separated the two germline ends. For the CDR3, the DNA is TGTGCCAGCACCAAACCGACAGGGAACACTGAAGCTTTCTTT. This sequence encodes CASTKPTGNTEAFF.

This clonotype was counted at least ten times. The V and J genes are TRBV27 and TRBJ1-1; D is unresolved. The CDR3 runs 14 residues. Germline assignment: CDR1 MNHEY and CDR2 SMNVEV (reference sequence). V lost 5 bases and J lost 0, with 10 bases in between. This CDR3 reads CASSTRTLNTEAFF. The CDR3, as DNA: TGTGCCAGCAGTACCAGGACCCTGAACACTGAAGCTTTCTTT.

In this sample, this clonotype turned up many times. The chain carries TRBV27 and TRBJ2-1, with D perhaps matching TRBD1 (6 bases). The CDR3 consists of 16 residues. Per the germline V gene, CDR1 is MNHEY and CDR2 is SMNVEV (reference sequence). The germline V and J ends were trimmed by 5 bases and 3 bases, with 17 bases remaining between them. The CDR3, as DNA: TGTGCCAGCAGTCTACAAACAGGGTCAGTCTACAATGAGCAGTTCTTC. Amino acids: CASSLQTGSVYNEQFF.

Ten or more counts support this clonotype. This rearrangement joins TRBV7-9 to TRBJ2-7; 7 nucleotides align to TRBD1. Germline V gene lookup returns CDR1 SEHNR and CDR2 FQNEAQ (reference sequence). The CDR3 consists of 15 residues. V lost 5 bases and J lost 3; bases outside the gene matches: 10. Written as DNA, the CDR3 is TGTGCCAGCAGCCAAACGGGACAGACAGACTACGAGCAGTACTTC. It translates to CASSQTGQTDYEQYF. The entire variable domain, with the rest obtained from reference TRBV7-9 and TRBJ2-7, is as follows: DTGVSQNPRHKITKRGQNVTFRCDPISEHNRLYWYRQTLGQGPEFLTYFQNEAQLEKSRLLSDRFSAERPKGSFSTLEIQRTEQGDSAMYLCASSQTGQTDYEQYFGPGTRLTVT.

This clonotype was picked up many times. This chain connects TRBV2 to TRBJ2-5, with TRBD2 identical over 7 bases. This CDR3 contains 13 residues. V lost 6 bases and J lost 4; bases outside the gene matches: 5. Germline CDR1 and CDR2: SNHLY and FYNNEI. As DNA, the CDR3 is TGTGCCAGCAGGGTTCCTAGCGGAGAGACCCAGTACTTC. Translating it yields CASRVPSGETQYF.

This chain connects TRBV7-3 to TRBJ2-3; tentative D call: TRBD1 (6 bases). Between the trimmed V and J ends, which lost 5 bases and 5 bases, there was a span of 14 bases. The CDR3 runs 14 residues. Germline assignment: CDR1 SGHTA and CDR2 FQGTGA. Written as DNA, the CDR3 is TGTGCCAGCAGCCCTTACTTACAGGGAGATACGCAGTATTTT. Residues: CASSPYLQGDTQYF.

As to this clonotype: The junction does not match germline at one end; this may be a read error. The rearrangement links TRBV6-6 to TRBJ1-4; possible D gene TRBD1, 6 bases. The CDR3 spans 13 residues. CDR1 and CDR2 (germline): MNHNY, SVGAGI (reference sequence). The chain's CDR3 is CASSQQGSETLFF. The CDR3 DNA follows: TGTGCCAGCAGCCAACAGGGAAGTGAAACACTGTTTTTT.

This clonotype was counted at least ten times. This chain joins TRBV7-9 and TRBJ2-1, with D perhaps matching TRBD2 (5 bases). The CDR3 covers 13 residues. V lost 5 bases and J lost 8, with 13 bases in between. The germline V gene encodes CDR1 SEHNR and CDR2 FQNEAQ (reference sequence). The CDR3 protein is CASSQGPGDEQFF. The CDR3 bases are TGTGCCAGCAGCCAAGGGCCCGGGGATGAGCAGTTCTTC.

There are many counts of this clonotype. This chain's CDR3 is CSVSKGSTF. The CDR3 DNA reads as TGCAGCGTTTCTAAGGGCAGCACCTTC. The chain uses TRBV29-1 and TRBJ1-2; D not certain. Trimming shortened V by 5 bases and J by 13 bases, and 11 bases separated the two germline ends. This CDR3 is built from 9 residues. The germline V gene has CDR1 SQVTM and CDR2 ANQGSEA.

In its sample, this clonotype was seen many times. V usage is TRBV7-9 and J usage is TRBJ2-5, with D possibly matching TRBD1 (6 bases). CDR3 length equals 16 residues. V shed 1 base and J shed 5 bases, with 17 bases lying between them. From germline, CDR1 is SEHNR and CDR2 FQNEAQ (reference sequence). The CDR3 sequence: CASSLDATGLVETQYF. CDR3 nucleotides: TGTGCCAGCAGCTTAGACGCTACAGGGTTGGTGGAGACCCAGTACTTC.

The table lists this clonotype with many counts. The J gene is TRBJ2-5, the V gene TRBV14; no clear D gene. V gave up 1 base and J gave up 7 bases, with 10 bases separating them. Germline loops: CDR1 SGHDN, CDR2 FVKESK. There are 13 residues in the CDR3. The CDR3 nucleotides are TGTGCCAGCAGCCAAGGTTCCATAGGGACCCAGTACTTC. It yields the protein CASSQGSIGTQYF.

This clonotype was counted many times. The chain couples TRBV6-5 to TRBJ2-2; 10 bases are a match to TRBD2. Looked up from germline, CDR1 is MNHEY and CDR2 is SVGAGI. The CDR3 totals 17 residues. V was clipped by 6 bases and J by 3 bases; unmatched bases: 10. The CDR3 protein is CASSGTSVSYDTGELFF. CDR3 bases: TGTGCCAGCAGCGGGACTAGCGTGAGTTACGACACCGGGGAGCTGTTTTTT.

This clonotype has at least ten counts. J is TRBJ2-2 and V is TRBV4-1; 8 nucleotides line up with TRBD2. Germline lookup yields CDR1 MGHRA and CDR2 YSYEKL. V trimming: 4 bases; J trimming: 4 bases; junction bases outside the gene matches: 2. This CDR3 region has 14 residues. CDR3 sequence: CASSRLAGTGELFF. DNA of the CDR3: TGCGCCAGCAGCCGCCTAGCGGGCACCGGGGAGCTGTTTTTT.

Many counts were recorded for this clonotype. The gene calls are TRBV3-1 and TRBJ2-6, with 14 positions matching TRBD2. The trim removed 2 bases at V and 3 bases at J, leaving 9 bases unmatched. The CDR3 sequence is 20 residues long. Germline assignment: CDR1 LGHDT and CDR2 YNNKEL (reference sequence). The CDR3 spells CASSQYGTSGSASGANVLTF. For the CDR3, the DNA is TGTGCCAGCAGCCAATACGGGACTAGCGGGAGTGCAAGTGGGGCCAACGTCCTGACTTTC.

In its sample, this clonotype was seen many times. This sequence joins TRBV20-1 and TRBJ1-1, with 11 bases fitting TRBD1. With 5 bases clipped from V and 6 bases from J, the junction kept 11 bases outside the gene matches. The CDR3 covers 15 residues. Per germline, CDR1 DFQATT and CDR2 SNEGSKA (reference sequence). CDR3 DNA: TGCAGTGCTCGGACAGGGGGCCTGTCGAGGCCTGAAGCTTTCTTT. Protein product: CSARTGGLSRPEAFF.

This clonotype occurred many times. The CDR3 DNA reads as TGTGCCAGCAGTTTAGTTCTGGGCTACTCGAACACCGGGGAGCTGTTTTTT. Translating it yields CASSLVLGYSNTGELFF. The V and J genes are TRBV12-3 or TRBV12-4 and TRBJ2-2; unclear D gene. This CDR3 spans 17 amino acids. V gave up 1 base and J gave up 0 bases, with 12 bases separating them.

This clonotype was counted at least ten times. This chain connects TRBV20-1 to TRBJ1-4; 8 nucleotides match TRBD1. J lost 8 bases, V lost 5 bases, and 7 bases had no gene match. CDR1 is DFQATT and CDR2 is SNEGSKA in the germline V gene (reference sequence). CDR3 size: 13 residues. CDR3 DNA: TGCAGTGCTCGTGACAGGGGCAAGGAAAAACTGTTTTTT. Translation: CSARDRGKEKLFF.

This clonotype was recorded many times. This chain links TRBV5-1 with TRBJ1-1; D remains ambiguous. Trimming stripped 2 bases from V and 7 bases from J, with 6 bases between. This CDR3 has 11 amino acids. Germline CDR1 is SGHRS and CDR2 is YFSETQ. The CDR3 sequence is CASSFGIEAFF. CDR3 DNA: TGCGCCAGCAGCTTCGGTATTGAAGCTTTCTTT.

In its sample, this clonotype was seen many times. This chain connects TRBV7-2 to TRBJ2-2; D not resolved. The CDR3 covers 17 residues. Germline lookup yields CDR1 SGHTA and CDR2 FQGNSA. V gave up 1 base and J gave up 0 bases, with 12 bases separating them. The CDR3 DNA is TGTGCCAGCAGCTTAGTGGGTTTGCCCGCGAACACCGGGGAGCTGTTTTTT. This gives the protein CASSLVGLPANTGELFF.

The sample holds a few counts of this clonotype. A much larger clone is a single base away; this may be a read error. The V and J genes are TRBV6-6 and TRBJ1-5; 8 bases line up with TRBD1. Germline CDR1 reads MNHNY; CDR2 reads SVGAGI (reference sequence). The CDR3 has 14 amino acids. This CDR3 is CASRDRGGSQPQNF. The CDR3 nucleotides read TGTGCCAGCAGAGACAGGGGTGGATCTCAGCCCCAGAATTTT.

This clonotype was counted at least ten times. J is TRBJ1-5 and V is TRBV7-9; D not certain. This CDR3 has 15 amino acids. The germline CDR1 and CDR2 sequences are SEHNR and FQNEAQ (reference sequence). The V gene lost 3 bases and the J gene lost 1 base, with 10 bases spanning the gap. This CDR3 reads CASSFDGLSNQPQHF. The CDR3 DNA follows: TGTGCCAGCAGCTTTGATGGACTGAGCAATCAGCCCCAGCATTTT.

A few counts support this clonotype. The genes are TRBV7-2 and TRBJ1-5, with D perhaps TRBD1 (6 bases). Germline-derived CDR1 and CDR2 are SGHTA and FQGNSA. This CDR3 has 16 residues. Between the trimmed V and J ends, which lost 1 base and 7 bases, there was a span of 17 bases. The CDR3 nucleotides read TGTGCCAGCAGCTTAGAGGGGACCACAGGGTCCCAGCCCCAGCATTTT. It yields the protein CASSLEGTTGSQPQHF.